This T cell receptor (beta chain) was identified during a study of shared clonotypes between healthy human individuals. V lost 4 bases, J lost 2 bases, and 7 bases lay in between. This CDR3 has 14 amino acids. Germline V CDR1 and CDR2: SGHRS, YFSETQ. The table came from immunoSEQ multiplex PCR; TCRdb's copy has only in-frame clones and leaves some out. In the table there are 2 million to 3 million clones, roughly 93% of which are singletons. This receptor was taken from a man between 18 and 29 years old in good health. Some clones in this sample may be carry-over from other donors' samples. The specimen was naive CD4+ T cells from PBMCs. Subset indicated: CD45RA+ positively selected. The chain is built from TRBV5-1 and TRBJ2-6, with D hard to call. CDR3 region: CASSPRAGANVLTF. CDR3 in DNA: TGCGCCAGCAGCCCCCGGGCTGGGGCCAACGTCCTGACTTTC.